Listed below are T cell receptor beta chains from one sample, sequenced in a study of blood T cell repertoires in COVID-19. Repertoires were generated with immunoSEQ multiplex PCR, while TCRdb's copy carries only in-frame clones and drops some. In the table there are about 200,000 clones, roughly 89% of which are singletons. The sequenced sample was peripheral blood. These TCRs come from a man in his sixties who had recovered from COVID-19. CDR3s include the opening cysteine and the closing phenylalanine or tryptophan. Fields, in order: V gene, D gene, J gene, clone size, CDR3 protein, CDR3 DNA. A D gene is named only where the DNA matches it firmly. The size of a clone is reported for some rows only, either as once, few or many, or as a class for expanded clones.

TRBV7-9	-	TRBJ1-6	few	CASSSARGAGSGNSPLHF	TGTGCCAGCAGCTCCGCCCGGGGGGCCGGGTCGGGGAATTCACCCCTCCACTTT
TRBV5-6	-	TRBJ1-1	-	CASSTYHGVKGFNTEAFF	TGTGCCAGCAGCACCTACCACGGGGTAAAAGGTTTCAACACTGAAGCTTTCTTT
TRBV5-1	TRBD1	TRBJ1-4	-	CASSLSTSDRESEKLFF	TGCGCCAGCAGCTTGTCTACTTCTGACAGGGAGAGTGAAAAACTGTTTTTT
TRBV15	-	TRBJ2-1	once	CATARRENEQFF	TGTGCCACCGCGAGGAGGGAGAATGAGCAGTTCTTC
TRBV6-1	-	TRBJ1-2	few	CASSEASRGGGGYTF	TGTGCCAGCAGTGAAGCGTCGAGGGGGGGTGGAGGCTACACCTTC
TRBV5-4	-	TRBJ2-5	-	CASSLGGLAVQQGTQYF	TGTGCCAGCAGCCTGGGAGGGCTAGCGGTCCAACAGGGGACCCAGTACTTC
TRBV3-1/TRBV3-2	-	TRBJ1-2	-	CASSQGKPRNYGYTF	TGTGCCAGCAGCCAAGGTAAACCCAGAAACTATGGCTACACCTTC
TRBV5-4	TRBD1	TRBJ2-7	-	CASSAGTGGWYEQYF	TGTGCCAGCAGCGCGGGGACAGGGGGCTGGTACGAGCAGTACTTC
TRBV19	-	TRBJ1-2	-	CASSITGGNYGYTF	TGTGCCAGTAGTATTACTGGGGGGAACTATGGCTACACCTTC
TRBV19	TRBD1	TRBJ1-1	once	CASSRVNPGTGGAGDTEAFF	TGTGCCAGTAGTAGGGTAAACCCCGGGACAGGGGGCGCCGGGGACACTGAAGCTTTCTTT
TRBV5-4	TRBD1	TRBJ2-1	-	CASSIAGTGDNEQFF	TGTGCCAGCAGCATAGCCGGGACAGGGGACAATGAGCAGTTCTTC
TRBV9	TRBD1	TRBJ2-4	-	CASNPGQGTTIQYF	TGTGCCAGCAACCCGGGACAGGGGACTACCATTCAGTACTTC
TRBV7-2	TRBD1	TRBJ2-7	-	CASSGGGTGVYEQYF	TGTGCCAGCAGCGGTGGAGGGACAGGCGTCTACGAGCAGTACTTC
TRBV9	TRBD2	TRBJ2-1	-	CASSVLAGVKNEQFF	TGTGCCAGCAGCGTACTAGCGGGAGTTAAAAATGAGCAGTTCTTC
TRBV3-1/TRBV3-2	TRBD1	TRBJ1-1	once	CASSQDTGQGTFF	TGTGCCAGCAGCCAAGACACGGGACAGGGTACTTTCTTT
TRBV18	-	TRBJ1-1	-	CASSPRGDTEAFF	TGTGCCAGCTCACCACGAGGAGACACTGAAGCTTTCTTT
TRBV7-3	TRBD2	TRBJ2-1	-	CASSQTSGRAGGEQFF	TGTGCCAGCAGCCAAACTAGCGGGAGAGCAGGAGGTGAGCAGTTCTTC
TRBV28	-	TRBJ1-3	-	CASSSLDRGYGNTIYF	TGTGCCAGCAGTTCTCTGGACAGAGGCTATGGAAACACCATATATTTT
TRBV5-1	TRBD2	TRBJ2-3	-	CASSSGTSGADTQYF	TGCGCCAGCAGCTCCGGGACTAGCGGGGCAGATACGCAGTATTTT
TRBV28	-	TRBJ1-4	-	CASLSREAKLFF	TGTGCCTCACTCTCCAGGGAGGCAAAACTGTTTTTT
TRBV18	-	TRBJ2-3	-	CASSPQRGDTQYF	TGTGCCAGCTCACCACAGAGGGGGGATACGCAGTATTTT
TRBV5-4	-	TRBJ2-5	-	CASSLDRETQYF	TGTGCCAGCAGCTTGGATCGGGAGACCCAGTACTTC
TRBV9	TRBD1	TRBJ1-2	-	CASSTQTGEGFGYTF	TGTGCCAGCAGCACCCAGACAGGGGAGGGGTTCGGCTACACCTTC
TRBV6-5	TRBD1	TRBJ1-3	-	CASSDRGDGNTIYF	TGTGCCAGTTCGGACAGGGGGGACGGAAACACCATATATTTT
TRBV7-6	-	TRBJ2-1	-	CASRAALAAYNEQFF	TGTGCCAGCAGGGCGGCACTAGCAGCTTACAATGAGCAGTTCTTC
TRBV7-3	-	TRBJ2-5	-	CASSLTPQGETQYF	TGTGCCAGCAGCTTAACCCCGCAGGGGGAGACCCAGTACTTC
TRBV6-6	TRBD1	TRBJ1-2	-	CASSYSGQDYGYTF	TGTGCCAGCAGTTACTCGGGACAGGACTATGGCTACACCTTC
TRBV30	TRBD1	TRBJ1-3	-	CAWSRNRGLGNTIYF	TGTGCCTGGAGTCGAAACAGGGGGCTTGGAAACACCATATATTTT
TRBV5-1	TRBD2	TRBJ2-7	-	CASSLSGGAYEQYF	TGCGCCAGCAGCCTTAGCGGGGGGGCCTACGAGCAGTACTTC
TRBV7-8	-	TRBJ2-7	-	CASSSWDSSYEQYF	TGTGCCAGCAGCTCGTGGGACTCCTCCTACGAGCAGTACTTC
TRBV19	TRBD1	TRBJ2-6	-	CASTTGQGTPGANVLTF	TGTGCCAGCACGACGGGACAGGGGACTCCTGGGGCCAACGTCCTGACTTTC
TRBV19	-	TRBJ2-2	-	CASSIIGATNTGELFF	TGTGCCAGTAGTATTATTGGGGCCACGAACACCGGGGAGCTGTTTTTT
TRBV11-3	-	TRBJ2-7	-	CASSPLGQGSYEQYF	TGTGCCAGCAGCCCCCTCGGGCAGGGGTCCTACGAGCAGTACTTC
TRBV5-4	-	TRBJ1-5	-	CASSPGTTSAQHF	TGTGCCAGCAGCCCTGGGACAACTTCGGCCCAGCATTTT
TRBV19	-	TRBJ2-7	-	CASKGKSSYEQYF	TGTGCCAGTAAGGGGAAAAGCTCCTACGAGCAGTACTTC
TRBV19	-	TRBJ2-7	-	CASSRGAEVEQYF	TGTGCCAGTAGCAGGGGCGCAGAAGTCGAGCAGTACTTC
TRBV2	TRBD1	TRBJ2-1	-	CASSTGTANEQFF	TGTGCCAGCAGCACCGGGACAGCCAATGAGCAGTTCTTC
TRBV29-1	TRBD2	TRBJ2-3	-	CSVEEGGADTQYF	TGCAGCGTTGAAGAGGGAGGGGCAGATACGCAGTATTTT
TRBV27	-	TRBJ2-7	-	CASSAGHPYEQYF	TGTGCCAGCAGTGCAGGGCACCCCTACGAGCAGTACTTC
TRBV27	-	TRBJ2-6	-	CASSLSSGANVLTF	TGTGCCAGCAGTTTAAGTAGTGGGGCCAACGTCCTGACTTTC
TRBV10-3	TRBD2	TRBJ2-7	once	CAISESGGYSYEQYF	TGTGCCATCAGTGAGTCGGGGGGGTACTCCTACGAGCAGTACTTC
TRBV28	-	TRBJ1-6	-	CAIGAGMGYNSPLHF	TGTGCCATTGGGGCGGGGATGGGCTATAATTCACCCCTCCACTTT
TRBV10-2	TRBD1	TRBJ1-6	-	CASSLRDSGSPLHF	TGCGCCAGCAGTCTTCGGGACAGCGGATCACCCCTCCACTTT
TRBV7-3	TRBD2	TRBJ2-1	-	CASSSDGSGGYNEQFF	TGTGCCAGCAGCTCCGACGGTAGCGGGGGGTACAATGAGCAGTTCTTC
TRBV28	TRBD1	TRBJ1-1	once	CASSGTGANTEAFF	TGTGCCAGCAGTGGGACAGGGGCGAACACTGAAGCTTTCTTT
TRBV10-3	-	TRBJ2-7	-	CAIAATSLSYEQYF	TGTGCCATCGCTGCAACTAGCCTCTCCTACGAGCAGTACTTC
TRBV7-2	TRBD2	TRBJ2-3	-	CASSFTSGIADTQYF	TGTGCCAGCAGCTTTACTAGCGGGATTGCAGATACGCAGTATTTT
TRBV5-8	TRBD1	TRBJ2-7	-	CASRHGTASYEQYF	TGTGCCAGCAGACACGGGACAGCCTCCTACGAGCAGTACTTC
TRBV14	TRBD1	TRBJ1-2	-	CASSQRRGQGRGYTF	TGTGCCAGCAGCCAAAGACGCGGACAGGGCAGGGGCTACACCTTC
TRBV29-1	TRBD2	TRBJ2-1	-	CSVDGTSYNEQFF	TGCAGCGTTGACGGGACTAGCTACAATGAGCAGTTCTTC